The entry that follows covers one T cell receptor beta chain sequence. What it binds is not known. This specimen belongs to a study of CD8+ T cells in alopecia areata. V trimming: 5 bases; J trimming: 0 bases; junction bases outside the gene matches: 6. This CDR3 comprises 15 residues. Germline V gene data show CDR1 as SNHLY and CDR2 as FYNNEI. The sequencing template was cDNA reverse transcribed from extracted RNA. TCRdb's copy holds only in-frame clones and misses some; the assay was immunoSEQ multiplex PCR. Of 120,000 or so clones in the sample, less than 70% are singletons; the top ten hold around 3%. Study-level points and caveats: Normal skin's resident alphabeta T cells are sequenced alongside lesional scalp T cells.

Sequenced sample: CD4+ T cells sorted from blood. The TCR originated in a human donor in good health. The chain has TRBV2 and TRBJ2-7, with 8 positions matching TRBD1. Here the CDR3 DNA reads TGTGCCAGCAGTTCCGGGACAGGTCTCTCCTACGAGCAGTACTTC. Translation: CASSSGTGLSYEQYF.